The 30 T cell receptor beta chains below come from one sample, sequenced in a study of shared clonotypes between healthy human individuals (dated by TCRdb to about 2020). Receptor amplification or capture employed the immunoSEQ multiplex PCR assay. The table was pulled from immuneACCESS by TCRdb, which kept in-frame rearrangements only. Such tables lose some clones; where checked, under half of the loss comes from unresolved V genes, and the rest has no known cause. This sample gives more than 2 million clones in total; around 96% of them show up just once. The ten most abundant clones make up roughly 1% of the sample. For the CD8 naive samples, CD45RO-negative cells were positively selected for CCR7, yielding a CD45RA+CCR7+ population from which TemRA cells were excluded. Sequenced material: naive CD8+ T cells sorted from blood. Taken with the paper, the label for cell subset or site translates to: CD45RA+CCR7+. These receptors originate from a man aged 18 to 30 in good health.

DNA for the CDR3: TGTGCCATCAGTCTAGCGGGGGATAACCAAGAGACCCAGTACTTC. Translation gives CAISLAGDNQETQYF. This chain connects TRBV10-3 to TRBJ2-5; 10 bases map to TRBD2. Trimming at V came to 5 bases and at J to 0 bases, leaving 3 bases not matched to a gene. The length of the CDR3 is 15 residues. Germline values: CDR1 ENHRY, CDR2 SYGVKD.

The sample holds one count of this clone. The gene calls are TRBV27 and TRBJ1-3; no firm D call. With 8 bases removed from V and 7 bases from J, the gap between germline ends came to 9 bases. Germline V gene data show CDR1 as MNHEY and CDR2 as SMNVEV (reference sequence). This CDR3 spans 11 amino acids. The chain's CDR3 is CASGDGNTIYF. DNA of the CDR3: TGTGCCAGCGGCGACGGTAACACCATATATTTT.

The table lists this clone with a count of one. V is TRBV2 and J is TRBJ1-2; possibly TRBD1 for D (6 bases). The CDR3 totals 13 residues. In germline, CDR1 is SNHLY, CDR2 FYNNEI. Trimming cost V 6 bases and J 7 bases, with 15 bases left between them. CDR3 in amino acids: CASRGSVGAGYTF. CDR3 sequence (DNA): TGTGCCAGCAGAGGCTCAGTGGGGGCTGGCTACACCTTC.

This clone has just one count. This sequence joins TRBV5-4 and TRBJ2-3, with 10 bases fitting TRBD1. Germline loops: CDR1 SGHNT, CDR2 YYREEE (reference sequence). The CDR3 length is 14 residues. Trimming removed 7 bases from V and 6 bases from J; junction bases left unmatched: 8. In nucleotides, the CDR3 is TGTGCCAGCGGACAAGGGACAGGGGAGGATACGCAGTATTTT. It yields the protein CASGQGTGEDTQYF.

The chain joins TRBV4-1 to TRBJ1-2; D ambiguous. CDR1 MGHRA and CDR2 YSYEKL come from the germline V gene. The CDR3 is made up of 14 amino acids. V dropped 0 bases and J dropped 6 bases, with 11 bases sitting between them. CDR3 amino acids: CASSQEDGLNGYTF. CDR3 DNA sequence: TGCGCCAGCAGCCAAGAGGACGGACTAAATGGCTACACCTTC.

V usage is TRBV2 and J usage is TRBJ1-2; 10 bases map to TRBD1. The V segment lost 4 bases and the J segment 5 bases; nucleotides outside the gene matches: 4. CDR1 is SNHLY and CDR2 is FYNNEI in the germline V gene. The CDR3 spans 14 residues. The CDR3 spells CASSAGTGEYGYTF. CDR3 DNA: TGTGCCAGCAGTGCTGGGACAGGGGAATATGGCTACACCTTC.

J is TRBJ2-7 and V is TRBV29-1, with TRBD1 matching 9 bases. Germline V gene lookup returns CDR1 SQVTM and CDR2 ANQGSEA. The CDR3 is 16 residues long. V shed 0 bases, J shed 3 bases, and the junction held 9 bases outside the gene matches. CDR3: CSVEDQTGGAFYEQYF. The CDR3 DNA reads TGCAGCGTTGAAGATCAGACAGGGGGAGCTTTCTACGAGCAGTACTTC.

About this clone itself: The sample carries other DNA sequences with the same CDR3. This chain uses TRBV19 with TRBJ2-7; 7 positions agree with TRBD2. Per germline, CDR1 LNHDA and CDR2 SQIVND (reference sequence). With 8 bases clipped from V and 4 bases from J, the junction kept 2 bases outside the gene matches. The CDR3 sequence is 11 residues long. Here the CDR3 reads CASGEGYEQYF. CDR3 nucleotide sequence: TGTGCCAGTGGGGAGGGATACGAGCAGTACTTC.

Note on this clone: Other DNA sequences from this sample encode an identical CDR3 as well. The chain has TRBV5-6 and TRBJ2-5, with TRBD1 identical over 9 bases. CDR3 length: 15 amino acids. The junction had 1 base not matched to a gene; V was cut back by 0 bases and J by 1 base. The germline V gene has CDR1 SGHDT and CDR2 YYEEEE. The CDR3 is CASSLAGQGQETQYF. The CDR3 coding sequence is TGTGCCAGCAGCTTGGCGGGACAGGGCCAAGAGACCCAGTACTTC.

This clone was seen once. The chain couples TRBV30 to TRBJ2-1; D might be TRBD1 or TRBD2, each matching 6 bases. V lost 5 bases to trimming and J lost 3 bases, with 17 bases between them. This CDR3 is built from 15 residues. Per the germline V gene, CDR1 is GTSNPN and CDR2 is SVGIG (reference sequence). CDR3 sequence reads: CAWGWEEGVYNEQFF. In nucleotides, the CDR3 is TGTGCCTGGGGTTGGGAGGAGGGGGTCTACAATGAGCAGTTCTTC.

This rearrangement joins TRBV7-9 to TRBJ2-5, with D perhaps matching TRBD1 (6 bases). Trimming took 3 bases from V and 3 from J, leaving 14 bases between them. CDR1 and CDR2 (germline): SEHNR, FQNEAQ (reference sequence). The CDR3 is made up of 15 amino acids. DNA of the CDR3: TGTGCCAGCAGCTTCGGAACAGGGAGAGAAGAGACCCAGTACTTC. Protein product: CASSFGTGREETQYF.

About this clone itself: The sample carries other DNA sequences with the same CDR3. CDR3 sequence reads: CASSLVGNGYTF. As DNA, the CDR3 is TGTGCCAGCAGCTTAGTTGGGAATGGCTACACCTTC. This chain joins TRBV11-2 and TRBJ1-2; D is unclear. The CDR3 runs to 12 residues. The V end lost 1 base, the J end lost 6 bases, and 6 bases lay between the germline ends. Looked up from germline, CDR1 is SGHAT and CDR2 is FQNNGV. Full variable domain (remainder filled in from reference TRBV11-2 and TRBJ1-2): EAGVAQSPRYKIIEKRQSVAFWCNPISGHATLYWYQQILGQGPKLLIQFQNNGVVDDSQLPKDRFSAERLKGVDSTLKIQPAKLEDSAVYLCASSLVGNGYTFGSGTRLTVV.

V usage is TRBV15 and J usage is TRBJ1-4; D ambiguous. The CDR3 runs to 17 residues. Germline assignment: CDR1 LNHNV and CDR2 YYDKDF (reference sequence). V dropped 0 bases and J dropped 0 bases, with 11 bases sitting between them. The DNA for the CDR3 is TGTGCCACCAGCAGAGAAGATTTGGGAACAACTAATGAAAAACTGTTTTTT. This sequence encodes CATSREDLGTTNEKLFF.

The chain uses TRBV7-9 and TRBJ2-4, with TRBD2 as a possible D gene (5 bases). Trimming shortened V by 5 bases and J by 7 bases, and 15 bases separated the two germline ends. The CDR3 has 14 amino acids. Per the germline V gene, CDR1 is SEHNR and CDR2 is FQNEAQ (reference sequence). The CDR3: CASSNDEEVNIQYF. CDR3 DNA: TGTGCCAGCAGCAATGACGAGGAGGTGAACATTCAGTACTTC.

Comments on this clone: Other nucleotide sequences in the sample specify the same CDR3. The rearrangement uses TRBV6-1 and TRBJ2-7; the match to TRBD1 covers 7 bases. CDR1 MNHNS and CDR2 SASEGT come from the germline V gene. This CDR3 comprises 14 residues. Trimming took 1 base from V and 3 from J; bases not matched to a gene: 3. For the CDR3, the DNA is TGTGCCAGCAGTGAAGTGGGGGACAGCTACGAGCAGTACTTC. Translated: CASSEVGDSYEQYF.

The genes are TRBV4-1 and TRBJ2-2; D gene unclear. Germline lookup yields CDR1 MGHRA and CDR2 YSYEKL. The CDR3 length is 14 residues. The V gene lost 1 base and the J gene lost 3 bases, with 6 bases spanning the gap. The DNA for the CDR3 is TGCGCCAGCAGCCAAGTTGTCGACACCGGGGAGCTGTTTTTT. Protein product: CASSQVVDTGELFF.

On this clone itself: The sample holds other DNA sequences that translate to the same CDR3. The gene calls are TRBV27 and TRBJ2-7; possibly TRBD2 for D (5 bases). The CDR3 contains 13 residues. Germline V CDR1 and CDR2: MNHEY, SMNVEV (reference sequence). Trimming shortened V by 0 bases and J by 3 bases, and 6 bases separated the two germline ends. The CDR3 sequence: CASSLSRGYEQYF. Here the CDR3 DNA reads TGTGCCAGCAGTTTATCACGGGGCTACGAGCAGTACTTC.

V and J are TRBV6-5 and TRBJ2-3; no definite D call. V was shortened by 8 bases and J by 4 bases, with 13 bases between the two germline ends. The germline gives CDR1 MNHEY, CDR2 SVGAGI. The CDR3 length is 13 residues. The CDR3 region is CASVELPADTQYF. The CDR3 DNA reads TGTGCCAGCGTCGAACTCCCCGCAGATACGCAGTATTTT.

This clone came up once. The chain combines TRBV5-1 with TRBJ2-7; D is possibly TRBD1 or TRBD2 (5 bases each). The CDR3 contains 13 residues. Trimming removed 5 bases at V and 0 bases at J, with 9 bases between. Germline V gives CDR1 SGHRS, CDR2 YFSETQ. The CDR3 sequence: CASRGTDSYEQYF. In DNA, the CDR3 is TGCGCCAGCAGAGGGACCGACTCCTACGAGCAGTACTTC.

The chain combines TRBV5-6 with TRBJ2-1, with D unclear. Looked up from germline, CDR1 is SGHDT and CDR2 is YYEEEE. This CDR3 is built from 14 residues. The V and J ends lost 2 bases and 6 bases respectively, with 12 bases between them. This chain's CDR3 is CASSLSPGPNEQFF. The CDR3 nucleotides read TGTGCCAGCAGCTTATCCCCTGGGCCCAATGAGCAGTTCTTC.

V usage is TRBV27 and J usage is TRBJ2-1; 8 bases match TRBD2. This CDR3 comprises 18 residues. Germline CDR1 reads MNHEY; CDR2 reads SMNVEV (reference sequence). V gave up 3 bases and J gave up 7 bases; unmatched junction bases: 17. The CDR3 is CASSFVKGGAGVGNEQFF. CDR3 DNA sequence: TGTGCCAGCAGTTTCGTAAAAGGGGGAGCGGGAGTAGGGAATGAGCAGTTCTTC.

J is TRBJ2-5 and V is TRBV30, with unresolved D. There are 11 residues in the CDR3. Trimming removed 5 bases at V and 3 bases at J, with 7 bases between. Germline V gene data show CDR1 as GTSNPN and CDR2 as SVGIG (reference sequence). CDR3 loop: CAWGREETQYF. The CDR3 nucleotides read TGTGCCTGGGGGCGCGAAGAGACCCAGTACTTC.

V gene TRBV30 combines with J gene TRBJ1-1; D call uncertain. CDR1 GTSNPN and CDR2 SVGIG come from the germline V gene (reference sequence). V dropped 4 bases and J dropped 3 bases, with 15 bases sitting between them. The CDR3 totals 14 residues. The CDR3 protein is CAWIHSGSYTEAFF. Here the CDR3 DNA reads TGTGCCTGGATCCATTCAGGTTCTTACACTGAAGCTTTCTTT.

This rearrangement joins TRBV5-1 to TRBJ2-1; TRBD1 aligns across 8 bases. The V segment lost 0 bases and the J segment 3 bases; nucleotides outside the gene matches: 2. The CDR3 length is 15 residues. Germline V gene data show CDR1 as SGHRS and CDR2 as YFSETQ. Here the CDR3 DNA reads TGCGCCAGCAGCTTGGGGACAGGGTACTACAATGAGCAGTTCTTC. It translates to CASSLGTGYYNEQFF.

The V gene is TRBV4-2, the J gene TRBJ2-7; 8 positions match TRBD1. Germline V CDR1 and CDR2: LGHNA, YNFKEQ. The CDR3 totals 15 residues. The V gene end was trimmed by 0 bases and the J gene end by 9 bases; junction bases not matched to a gene: 10. This CDR3 is CASSQEDRVEEAQYF. The DNA for the CDR3 is TGTGCCAGCAGCCAAGAGGACAGGGTTGAGGAGGCGCAGTACTTC.

This rearrangement joins TRBV30 to TRBJ2-7, with D possibly TRBD2 on 5 matching bases. Trimming took 0 bases from V and 3 from J, leaving 9 bases between them. This CDR3 is 13 amino acids long. The V gene's germline CDR1 is GTSNPN and CDR2 SVGIG (reference sequence). CDR3 amino acids: CAWSVGSVYEQYF. The DNA for the CDR3 is TGTGCCTGGAGTGTGGGTAGCGTCTACGAGCAGTACTTC.

V and J are TRBV10-3 and TRBJ1-5, with 10 bases identical to TRBD1. The germline V gene encodes CDR1 ENHRY and CDR2 SYGVKD. The trim removed 4 bases at V and 6 bases at J, leaving 6 bases unmatched. The CDR3 has 15 residues. The CDR3 DNA is TGTGCCATCAGTGCGGGGACAGGGGATTCTCAGCCCCAGCATTTT. Its protein product is CAISAGTGDSQPQHF.

V gene TRBV19 combines with J gene TRBJ1-2; a weak D match, TRBD1 (6 bases). The V end lost 5 bases, the J end lost 4 bases, and 14 bases lay between the germline ends. CDR1 and CDR2 (germline): LNHDA, SQIVND (reference sequence). The CDR3 has 14 residues. The CDR3 reads CASSYGEGGYGYTF. The CDR3 nucleotides read TGTGCCAGTAGTTATGGCGAAGGGGGCTATGGCTACACCTTC.

V is TRBV5-4 and J is TRBJ1-4; no clear D. CDR1 SGHNT and CDR2 YYREEE come from the germline V gene (reference sequence). Trimming left V 4 bases short and J 7 bases short, with 11 bases between. This CDR3 contains 13 residues. The CDR3: CASSLDGSEKLFF. The CDR3 coding sequence is TGTGCCAGCAGCCTGGACGGTAGTGAAAAACTGTTTTTT.

The gene calls are TRBV11-2 and TRBJ2-7; the D gene is possibly TRBD2 (6 bases). Trimming removed 3 bases at V and 3 bases at J, with 9 bases between. In germline, CDR1 is SGHAT, CDR2 FQNNGV. The CDR3 is made up of 13 amino acids. CDR3 coding DNA: TGTGCCAGCAGCTTCCCGGGAGACTACGAGCAGTACTTC. Its protein product is CASSFPGDYEQYF.